This T cell receptor beta chain was captured by sequencing in a study of cytomegalovirus exposure and HLA in healthy donors. Study observations and caveats: Common viral pathogens were later found to be apparently linked to several of the most significant clusters. Analyses of presence and absence presupposed an approximately uniform sequencing depth across donors. One later analysis reportedly identified an Asian-associated ancestry cluster that showed fewer N-insertions than the roughly 700-donor mean. Later analysis indicated greater clonal expansion among HLA-associated TCR beta chains than among equally common other chains.

The PCR was carried out with 60 Vbeta primers and 13 Jbeta primers. Sequencing used immunoSEQ multiplex PCR; TCRdb keeps in-frame clones, though not all of them. The sample lists about 110,000 clones; roughly 68% were seen once. V trimming: 4 bases; J trimming: 2 bases; junction bases outside the gene matches: 7. This CDR3 comprises 15 residues. The V gene's germline CDR1 is SGHDT and CDR2 YYEEEE. This clone came up once. The antigen is not known. This clonotype was obtained from a woman between 25 and 40 years old in good health and CMV-seronegative. The rearrangement links TRBV5-6 to TRBJ2-7; 9 bases line up with TRBD1. Sample: PBMCs. CDR3 sequence (DNA): TGTGCCAGCAGCCTCTTCCGGGACAGGGCCTACGAGCAGTACTTC. Its translation is CASSLFRDRAYEQYF.